This TCR beta chain is from a study of CD8 T cells in ankylosing spondylitis. Whole-study findings and limits: Ankylosing spondylitis blood appeared to carry a characteristic TCR beta motif of several highly homologous variants.

V was clipped by 6 bases and J by 4 bases, with 16 bases between them. The CDR3 is made up of 15 amino acids. CDR1 and CDR2 (germline): MNHNS, SASEGT. Note on this clonotype: What it recognizes is unknown.

One entry per CDR3 protein, called by TCRdb with MiXCR from the 5' RACE reads. The repertoire consists of roughly 440,000 distinct CDR3 sequences, with over 15% occurring once and the leading ten covering 0.95% to 1.1%. The source is a male donor with ankylosing spondylitis. Input material: blood, either unsorted or a sorted T cell fraction (not recorded which). The chain carries TRBV6-1 and TRBJ1-3; TRBD1 is a possible D gene (6 bases). In DNA form, the CDR3 reads TGTGCCAGCAGGCCGCCCGGGGGGCAGGGAAACACCATATATTTT. Protein: CASRPPGGQGNTIYF.